Below, 20 T cell receptor beta chains from the same sample are listed, as sequenced in a study of OX40 agonist ivuxolimab in advanced cancers. The protocol was immunoSEQ multiplex PCR, while the TCRdb copy is restricted to in-frame clones and leaves out a portion. The table shows about 73,000 clones, with under 90% occurring only once. Sequenced material: CD4+ or CD8+ T cells sorted from blood, taken in a trial of the OX40 agonist ivuxolimab. These receptors came from an adult with an advanced solid tumor such as melanoma, head and neck, liver or kidney cancer.

This clone was observed a few times. The chain has TRBV6-5 and TRBJ1-5, with a weak D call TRBD1 (5 bases). The V end was cut by 2 bases, the J end by 9 bases, with 11 bases between. This CDR3 comprises 13 residues. The germline gives CDR1 MNHEY, CDR2 SVGAGI. The CDR3 bases are TGTGCCAGCAGTTACCAGGGACCCTGGCCCCAGCATTTT. It yields the protein CASSYQGPWPQHF.

This chain links TRBV7-6 with TRBJ2-3, with 16 bases fitting TRBD2. Germline V gene sequence: CDR1 SGHVS, CDR2 FNYEAQ. V was pared by 5 bases and J by 3 bases, with 14 bases of the junction left unmatched. The CDR3 is made up of 20 amino acids. The CDR3 bases are TGTGCCAGCAGCCTATCGAGGGGACTAGCGGGGGGGCCCGGAACAGATACGCAGTATTTT. This sequence encodes CASSLSRGLAGGPGTDTQYF.

A remark on this clone: Other nucleotide sequences from this sample produce the same CDR3. The chain employs TRBV18 and TRBJ1-1, with TRBD1 matching 8 bases. Germline V gene sequence: CDR1 KGHSH, CDR2 LQKENI. This CDR3 region has 14 residues. Trimming removed 2 bases from V and 1 base from J; junction bases left unmatched: 0. In nucleotides, the CDR3 is TGTGCCAGCTCACCAACAGGGGGGAACACTGAAGCTTTCTTT. It encodes CASSPTGGNTEAFF.

This chain connects TRBV5-6 to TRBJ1-2; tentative D call: TRBD1 (5 bases). V was trimmed by 3 bases and J by 0 bases, leaving 9 bases between them. The germline V gene encodes CDR1 SGHDT and CDR2 YYEEEE. The CDR3 has 14 residues. CDR3 DNA sequence: TGTGCCAGCAGCTCTGACAGAGCTAACTATGGCTACACCTTC. Protein product: CASSSDRANYGYTF.

V gene TRBV29-1 combines with J gene TRBJ2-1; TRBD1 matches 7 bases. Trimming at V came to 1 base and at J to 4 bases, leaving 4 bases not matched to a gene. Per the germline V gene, CDR1 is SQVTM and CDR2 is ANQGSEA. CDR3 length equals 14 residues. This CDR3 is CSVEATGSYNEQFF. The DNA of the CDR3 is TGCAGCGTTGAAGCGACAGGGTCATACAATGAGCAGTTCTTC.

The chain is built from TRBV7-8 and TRBJ1-1, with D unresolved. Trimming cost V 1 base and J 0 bases, with 12 bases left between them. Germline V gene lookup returns CDR1 SGHVS and CDR2 FQNEAQ. This CDR3 spans 16 amino acids. The CDR3 nucleotides read TGTGCCAGCAGCTTAGATAGTGCAGGACTGAACACTGAAGCTTTCTTT. It codes for CASSLDSAGLNTEAFF.

This chain joins TRBV6-5 and TRBJ1-5; 7 positions match TRBD1. Germline assignment: CDR1 MNHEY and CDR2 SVGAGI. V was pared by 8 bases and J by 0 bases, with 4 bases of the junction left unmatched. The CDR3 contains 14 residues. CDR3 in DNA: TGTGCCAGCGGACAGGCGTATAGCAATCAGCCCCAGCATTTT. Its translation is CASGQAYSNQPQHF.

V usage is TRBV16 and J usage is TRBJ1-4; D call uncertain. This CDR3 is 14 amino acids long. Between the trimmed V and J ends, which lost 3 bases and 8 bases, there was a span of 13 bases. Germline assignment: CDR1 KGHSY and CDR2 FQNENV. CDR3 DNA sequence: TGTGCCAGCAGCCAGACTCTAACTGAGGAAAAACTGTTTTTT. This gives the protein CASSQTLTEEKLFF.

V is TRBV5-5 and J is TRBJ1-2; D unclear. The CDR3 totals 13 residues. In germline, CDR1 is SGHKS, CDR2 YYEKEE (reference sequence). Trimming stripped 3 bases from V and 8 bases from J, with 14 bases between. The DNA of the CDR3 is TGTGCCAGCAGCTCCTGGGCCGAACTCGGCTACACCTTC. It is translated as CASSSWAELGYTF.

This sequence joins TRBV4-3 and TRBJ1-1; D call uncertain. The V and J ends lost 0 bases and 5 bases respectively, with 13 bases between them. From germline, CDR1 is LGHNA and CDR2 YSLEER. The length of the CDR3 is 15 residues. The CDR3 nucleotides read TGCGCCAGCAGCCAAGATCCGGCAGGCGGGACTGAAGCTTTCTTT. Amino acids: CASSQDPAGGTEAFF.

V gene TRBV5-1 combines with J gene TRBJ2-7, with TRBD1 identical over 8 bases. From germline, CDR1 is SGHRS and CDR2 YFSETQ. This CDR3 contains 14 residues. Unmatched junction bases numbered 7, after V lost 6 bases and J lost 2 bases. As DNA, the CDR3 is TGCGCCAGCACCCGGGACAGGAATCCCTACGAGCAGTACTTC. The encoded protein is CASTRDRNPYEQYF.

The chain employs TRBV4-2 and TRBJ2-3, with D perhaps TRBD2 (6 bases). The CDR3 is 15 amino acids. CDR1 LGHNA and CDR2 YNFKEQ come from the germline V gene. The ends were cut back, 1 base at V and 3 bases at J, with 11 bases in the middle. The CDR3, as DNA: TGTGCCAGCAGCCAAGTGGGGACTGTGACAGATACGCAGTATTTT. Residues: CASSQVGTVTDTQYF.

V and J are TRBV6-1 and TRBJ1-1; D might be TRBD1 (5 bases). The germline V gene has CDR1 MNHNS and CDR2 SASEGT. CDR3 length: 11 residues. Trimming took off 6 bases at V and 7 bases at J, with 9 bases between the two ends. Written as DNA, the CDR3 is TGTGCCAGCAGGCGGGACGGTGAAGCTTTCTTT. This codes for CASRRDGEAFF.

This clone has only a few counts. The chain couples TRBV30 to TRBJ1-1, with 7 positions matching TRBD1. CDR1 and CDR2 (germline): GTSNPN, SVGIG (reference sequence). The length of the CDR3 is 11 residues. V was pared by 0 bases and J by 10 bases, with 2 bases of the junction left unmatched. The CDR3 loop is CAWSVQGLAFF. The CDR3 DNA sequence: TGTGCCTGGAGTGTACAGGGGTTAGCTTTCTTT.

V is TRBV10-3 and J is TRBJ2-1; 11 bases map to TRBD2. The CDR3 consists of 15 residues. The ends lost 11 bases at V and 1 base at J; junction bases unmatched: 7. The germline V gene encodes CDR1 ENHRY and CDR2 SYGVKD. The CDR3 coding sequence is TGTGCCGTAGCGGGGGGGAGTTCTTCCTACAATGAGCAGTTCTTC. Translation: CAVAGGSSSYNEQFF.

There are a few counts of this clone. V usage is TRBV23-1 and J usage is TRBJ2-2; D may match TRBD1 or TRBD2 (5 bases each). TRBV23-1 is classed as an ORF, of uncertain function. V dropped 4 bases and J dropped 5 bases, with 11 bases sitting between them. The CDR3 has 14 residues. CDR3 amino acids: CASSRPGRTGELFF. Here the CDR3 DNA reads TGCGCCAGCAGTCGACCGGGGCGGACCGGGGAGCTGTTTTTT.

A remark on this clone: At one end, the junction sequence differs from germline, possibly due to a read error. This specimen includes other DNA sequences encoding the same CDR3. The V call is TRBV29-1, the J call TRBJ2-1; D is unresolved. The CDR3 runs 13 residues. In germline, CDR1 is SQVTM, CDR2 ANQGSEA. The CDR3 region is CSQSSSSYNEQFF. CDR3 bases: TGTAGCCAAAGCTCATCCTCCTACAATGAGCAGTTCTTC.

The chain links TRBV6-4 to TRBJ2-3; D not resolved. Trimming removed 8 bases at V and 1 base at J, with 4 bases between. In germline, CDR1 is MRHNA, CDR2 SNTAGT. The CDR3 runs 11 residues. CDR3 sequence (DNA): TGTGCCAGCGGTCGCACAGATACGCAGTATTTT. Amino acids: CASGRTDTQYF.

The chain employs TRBV19 and TRBJ1-1; 8 bases map to TRBD1. The CDR3 is 18 residues long. J gave up 1 base and V 5 bases, and 15 bases lay outside the gene matches. Germline CDR1 reads LNHDA; CDR2 reads SQIVND (reference sequence). The CDR3: CASSPPVGQGARNTEAFF. In DNA, the CDR3 is TGTGCCAGTAGTCCCCCAGTCGGTCAGGGGGCTCGGAACACTGAAGCTTTCTTT.

The rearrangement joins TRBV7-3 to TRBJ2-3, with D perhaps matching TRBD2 (5 bases). Germline-derived CDR1 and CDR2 are SGHTA and FQGTGA. The CDR3 spans 14 residues. The V end lost 4 bases, the J end lost 3 bases, and 11 bases lay between the germline ends. DNA for the CDR3: TGTGCCAGCAGCTCTCTAGCTGGGACAGATACGCAGTATTTT. Translated, it gives CASSSLAGTDTQYF.